The present entry profiles one TCR beta chain with its context. This sample is part of a study of patients and donors after allogeneic stem cell transplantation. One entry per CDR3 protein, called by TCRdb with MiXCR from the RT-PCR reads. This sample carries 900,000 to 1,000,000 distinct CDR3 sequences, roughly 18% of them seen once, and the ten largest clones take 6%. CDR1 and CDR2 from the germline V gene are LNHNV and YYDKDF (reference sequence). This CDR3 spans 18 amino acids. Trimming at V came to 2 bases and at J to 5 bases, leaving 12 bases not matched to a gene. This TCR was sampled from a human donor who was either an allogeneic HSCT recipient or a stem cell or donor lymphocyte infusion donor (not recorded which). It is not recorded whose cells these are; they may come from a transplant donor. J is TRBJ1-6 and V is TRBV15; 7 bases fit TRBD1. Source material: blood, either unsorted or a sorted T cell fraction (not recorded which). CDR3 region: CATSRPPNPGQHNSPLHF. The CDR3, as DNA: TGTGCCACCAGCAGACCGCCAAATCCGGGACAGCATAATTCACCCCTCCACTTT.